One and the same sample provided the 3 T cell receptor beta chains below, sequenced in a study of control samples from healthy donors and cancer patients. Clones were read by immunoSEQ multiplex PCR, and TCRdb kept only the in-frame ones, dropping some. The repertoire holds 100,000 to 150,000 clones, with about nine tenths as singletons. Sequences were obtained from blood. Receptor source: a woman aged 18-29 years in good health.

The genes are TRBV14 and TRBJ1-4; 9 bases line up with TRBD1. J gave up 6 bases and V 8 bases, and 7 bases lay outside the gene matches. Germline V gene data show CDR1 as SGHDN and CDR2 as FVKESK. This CDR3 is 14 amino acids long. The CDR3 region has the DNA TGTGCCAGCCTACCGGGACAGGGCGATGAAAAACTGTTTTTT. Amino acids: CASLPGQGDEKLFF.

This chain links TRBV7-9 with TRBJ2-1, with 7 bases matching TRBD2. The CDR3 sequence is 16 residues long. Trimming cost V 0 bases and J 5 bases; bases outside gene matches: 7. The germline V gene has CDR1 SEHNR and CDR2 FQNEAQ (reference sequence). The CDR3 nucleotides are TGTGCCAGCAGCTTAGCTCTAGCGGAATCACACAATGAGCAGTTCTTC. Translation gives CASSLALAESHNEQFF.

The chain uses TRBV5-6 and TRBJ2-1; D is perhaps TRBD2 (6 bases). V shed 5 bases and J shed 5 bases, with 20 bases lying between them. CDR3 length: 16 amino acids. Germline CDR1 is SGHDT and CDR2 is YYEEEE. CDR3 protein: CASSLPGLSGDNEQFF. The CDR3 region has the DNA TGTGCCAGCAGTCTTCCGGGACTCAGTGGTGACAATGAGCAGTTCTTC.